This T cell receptor (beta chain) was recovered during a study of Graves' ophthalmopathy and Graves' hyperthyroidism. Study details: Blood was drawn at initial diagnosis, before any treatment.

Study results and caveats: Classification of ophthalmopathy versus stable hyperthyroidism by a 13-signature model yielded approximately 90% sensitivity and just under 83% specificity.

With respect to this clonotype: Its antigen is not known.

Excluded: other autoimmune disease, uncontrolled infection, pregnancy or lactation. A roughly 9.3 ml volume of fresh peripheral blood provided the PBMCs. The junction had 7 bases not matched to a gene; V was cut back by 4 bases and J by 5 bases. Germline V CDR1 and CDR2: SQVTM, ANQGSEA. CDR3 length equals 13 residues. RNA served as the template for amplifying TCR beta CDR3 regions. Second-round multiplex PCR came after first-round RT-PCR with HTBI primers. TCRdb re-called the multiplex PCR reads through MiXCR, storing one row per CDR3 protein. The repertoire has roughly 700,000 distinct CDR3 sequences, 35% to 50% of them found once; the top ten carry 40% to 45%.

The TCR sequence derives from an adult man with Graves' ophthalmopathy. The chain couples TRBV29-1 to TRBJ2-5; 7 positions agree with TRBD2. Sequencing was done on a sample of peripheral blood. The DNA for the CDR3 is TGCAGCGTTGGCGGGGGACCTGGGGAGACCCAGTACTTC. It is translated as CSVGGGPGETQYF.